This T cell receptor (beta chain) came from a study of cytomegalovirus exposure and HLA in healthy donors. Study results and limitations: The authors assumed roughly uniform sequencing depth across donors for presence/absence analyses.

The V gene's germline CDR1 is SEHNR and CDR2 FQNEAQ (reference sequence). There are 13 residues in the CDR3. V trimming: 5 bases; J trimming: 1 base; junction bases outside the gene matches: 2. Primers for the PCR totalled 60 Vbeta and 13 Jbeta. TCRdb's table, derived via immunoSEQ multiplex PCR, lists solely in-frame clones and lacks some. Of about 100,000 clones in the sample, over 80% are singletons; the top ten hold roughly 2.6%. In this sample, this clone turned up a few times. Its antigen is still unknown. The sequencing sample was made of PBMCs. The sequence was obtained from a man aged 35-49 years in good health and CMV-seronegative. The chain recombines TRBV7-9 with TRBJ2-7; 7 bases fit TRBD1. The CDR3 spells CASSATGSYEQYF. The DNA for the CDR3 is TGTGCCAGCAGCGCGACAGGGTCCTACGAGCAGTACTTC.